Each of the 2 T cell receptor beta chains below was sequenced from the same sample in a study of blood T cell dynamics during melanoma immunotherapy. Sequenced by immunoSEQ multiplex PCR; TCRdb stores in-frame clones only, minus some. Of about 18,000 clones in the sample, approximately 89% were seen once. As for time point: pre-treatment baseline. The specimen comprised blood, sampled from a patient treated with checkpoint blockade. These receptors came from a human donor with melanoma.

This chain links TRBV6-1 with TRBJ1-2; D possibly corresponds to TRBD1 (5 bases). The V gene's germline CDR1 is MNHNS and CDR2 SASEGT. The CDR3 consists of 15 residues. The V end was cut by 1 base, the J end by 7 bases, with 16 bases between. CDR3 in amino acids: CASSEEENFGGGYTF. CDR3 DNA sequence: TGTGCCAGCAGTGAAGAGGAGAATTTTGGGGGTGGCTACACCTTC.

J is TRBJ2-5 and V is TRBV5-1; 7 bases agree with TRBD1. Trimming took 1 base from V and 2 from J; bases not matched to a gene: 26. This CDR3 has 22 residues. The germline CDR1 and CDR2 sequences are SGHRS and YFSETQ. The CDR3 sequence: CASSLPAVRPPTSDRVQETQYF. The CDR3 DNA reads as TGCGCCAGCAGCTTGCCCGCCGTTCGCCCGCCTACCTCCGACAGGGTGCAAGAGACCCAGTACTTC. The full variable domain, in which reference TRBV5-1 and TRBJ2-5 provide the parts outside the CDR3, is KAGVTQTPRYLIKTRGQQVTLSCSPISGHRSVSWYQQTPGQGLQFLFEYFSETQRNKGNFPGRFSGRQFSNSRSEMNVSTLELGDSALYLCASSLPAVRPPTSDRVQETQYFGPGTRLLVL.